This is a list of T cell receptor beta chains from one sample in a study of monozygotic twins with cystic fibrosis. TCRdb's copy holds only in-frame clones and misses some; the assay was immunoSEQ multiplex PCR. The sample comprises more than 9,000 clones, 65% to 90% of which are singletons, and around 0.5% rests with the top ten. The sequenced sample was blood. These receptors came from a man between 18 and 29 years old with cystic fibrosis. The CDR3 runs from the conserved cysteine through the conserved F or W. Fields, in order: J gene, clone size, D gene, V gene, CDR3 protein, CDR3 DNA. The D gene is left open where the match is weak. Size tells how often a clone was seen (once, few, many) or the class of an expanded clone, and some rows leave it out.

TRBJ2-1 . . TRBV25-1 CASSEPGAPDEQFF TGTGCCAGCAGTGAACCAGGGGCCCCAGATGAGCAGTTCTTC
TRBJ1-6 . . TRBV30 CAWTSGEGSPLHF TGTGCCTGGACCTCAGGGGAAGGTTCACCCCTCCACTTT
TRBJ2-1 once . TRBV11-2 CASSLMDLSSYNEQFF TGTGCCAGCAGCTTGATGGACTTAAGCTCCTACAATGAGCAGTTCTTC
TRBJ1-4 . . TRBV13 CASSSPRGDEKLFF TGTGCCAGCAGCTCCCCTCGGGGTGATGAAAAACTGTTTTTT
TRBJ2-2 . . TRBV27 CASRRTRNTGELFF TGTGCCAGCAGAAGGACACGGAACACCGGGGAGCTGTTTTTT
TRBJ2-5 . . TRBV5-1 CASSFSGTRQETQYF TGCGCCAGCAGCTTTTCCGGGACTCGCCAAGAGACCCAGTACTTC
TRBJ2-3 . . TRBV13 CARTGAGDTQYF TGTGCCAGGACCGGGGCCGGGGATACGCAGTATTTT
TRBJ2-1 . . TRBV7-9 CASSSPWGSYDEQFF TGTGCCAGCAGCTCCCCGTGGGGGAGTTATGATGAGCAGTTCTTC
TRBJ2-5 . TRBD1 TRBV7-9 CASSSGQGRYFGETQYF TGTGCCAGCAGCTCCGGACAGGGTCGTTATTTCGGGGAGACCCAGTACTTC
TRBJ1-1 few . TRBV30 CAWSRRRSWDVNTEAFF TGTGCCTGGAGTAGGCGTCGGAGTTGGGATGTGAACACTGAAGCTTTCTTT
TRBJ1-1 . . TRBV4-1 CASSQDVGESGRAHTEAFF TGCGCCAGCAGCCAAGATGTTGGGGAGAGTGGCAGGGCCCACACTGAAGCTTTCTTT
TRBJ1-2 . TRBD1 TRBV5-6 CASSSTGTGSLGYTF TGTGCCAGCAGCTCCACCGGGACAGGGTCCTTAGGCTACACCTTC
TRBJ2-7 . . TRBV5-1 CASSLWEDEQYF TGCGCCAGCAGCTTGTGGGAAGACGAGCAGTACTTC
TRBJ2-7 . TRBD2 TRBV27 CASSFGLAGGSHVREQYF TGTGCCAGCAGTTTCGGACTAGCGGGAGGCTCACATGTCCGGGAGCAGTACTTC
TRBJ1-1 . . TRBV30 CAWSVGQRVKAFF TGTGCCTGGAGTGTCGGACAACGAGTGAAAGCTTTCTTT
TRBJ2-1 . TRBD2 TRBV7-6 CASSLISGAYNEQFF TGTGCCAGCAGCTTAATTAGCGGGGCCTACAATGAGCAGTTCTTC
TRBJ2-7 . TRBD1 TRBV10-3 CATALGGGYEQYF TGTGCCACCGCCTTAGGGGGCGGATACGAGCAGTACTTC
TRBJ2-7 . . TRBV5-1 CASSLVQFKDQDYEQYF TGCGCCAGCAGCTTGGTTCAGTTTAAGGATCAGGACTACGAGCAGTACTTC
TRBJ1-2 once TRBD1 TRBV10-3 CAISEGGDSIYGYTF TGTGCCATCAGTGAAGGGGGCGACTCTATCTATGGCTACACCTTC
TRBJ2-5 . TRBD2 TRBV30 CAWEREVWETQYF TGTGCCTGGGAGCGGGAGGTGTGGGAGACCCAGTACTTC
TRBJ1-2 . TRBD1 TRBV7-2 CASSLGGQGADGYTF TGTGCCAGCAGCTTAGGAGGACAGGGGGCGGACGGCTACACCTTC
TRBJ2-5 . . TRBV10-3 CAIRVAGGETQYF TGTGCCATCAGGGTAGCCGGTGGGGAGACCCAGTACTTC
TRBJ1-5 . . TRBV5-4 CASSLRGQPQHF TGTGCCAGCAGCTTGAGAGGGCAGCCCCAGCATTTT
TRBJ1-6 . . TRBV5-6 CASSLGSVGNSPLHF TGTGCCAGCAGCTTAGGGTCGGTAGGTAATTCACCCCTCCACTTT
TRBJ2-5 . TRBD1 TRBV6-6 CASTINRGRETQYF TGTGCCAGCACCATTAACAGGGGGAGAGAGACCCAGTACTTC
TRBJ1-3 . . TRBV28 CASSLGGARANTIYF TGTGCCAGCAGTTTGGGGGGGGCGCGTGCAAACACCATATATTTT
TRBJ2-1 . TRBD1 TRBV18 CASSPGTGGYNEQFF TGTGCCAGCTCACCTGGGACAGGGGGATACAATGAGCAGTTCTTC
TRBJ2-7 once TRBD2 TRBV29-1 CSVRTSGSYEQYF TGCAGCGTTCGGACTAGCGGGAGCTACGAGCAGTACTTC
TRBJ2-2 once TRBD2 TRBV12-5 CASGLGTSFTGELFF TGTGCTAGTGGTTTGGGGACTAGTTTCACCGGGGAGCTGTTTTTT
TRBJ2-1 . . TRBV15 CATSRDFVDEQFF TGTGCCACCAGCAGAGATTTTGTAGATGAGCAGTTCTTC
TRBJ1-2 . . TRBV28 CASSFPTAYGYTF TGTGCCAGCAGTTTTCCTACAGCCTATGGCTACACCTTC
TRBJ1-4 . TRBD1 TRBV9 CASSVQPGQPNEKLFF TGTGCCAGCAGCGTCCAACCGGGACAGCCTAATGAAAAACTGTTTTTT
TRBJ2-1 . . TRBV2 CASRAGPQGVYNEQFF TGTGCCAGCAGAGCTGGACCCCAAGGCGTATACAATGAGCAGTTCTTC
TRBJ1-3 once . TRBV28 CASLTWGRGVSGNTIYF TGTGCCAGCCTTACCTGGGGCAGGGGTGTCTCTGGAAACACCATATATTTT
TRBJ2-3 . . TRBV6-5 CASKSGLSTDTQYF TGTGCCAGCAAGTCGGGTCTGAGCACAGATACGCAGTATTTT
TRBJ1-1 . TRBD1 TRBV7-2 CASSFRTGHPNTEAFF TGTGCCAGCAGCTTTAGGACAGGCCACCCAAACACTGAAGCTTTCTTT
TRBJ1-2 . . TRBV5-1 CASSMDSYGYTF TGCGCCAGCAGCATGGACAGCTATGGCTACACCTTC
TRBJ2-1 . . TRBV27 CASSSSGGSRSSYNEQFF TGTGCCAGCAGCTCAAGTGGAGGCAGTCGCAGCTCCTACAATGAGCAGTTCTTC
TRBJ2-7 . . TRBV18 CASSPLAGTGPHSVYEQYF TGTGCCAGCTCACCACTAGCGGGGACAGGGCCTCATTCGGTCTACGAGCAGTACTTC
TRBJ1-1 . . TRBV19 CASIPRGNTEAFF TGTGCCAGTATCCCCCGGGGGAACACTGAAGCTTTCTTT
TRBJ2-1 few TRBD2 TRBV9 CASSPFAGGAEQFF TGTGCCAGCAGCCCCTTCGCGGGAGGGGCTGAGCAGTTCTTC
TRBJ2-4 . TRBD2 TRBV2 CASSEAGRDIQYF TGTGCCAGCAGTGAAGCGGGGAGGGACATTCAGTACTTC
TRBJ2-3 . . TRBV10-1 CASSESQSDTQYF TGCGCCAGCAGTGAGTCGCAGTCCGATACGCAGTATTTT
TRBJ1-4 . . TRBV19 CASSANTGPFGEKLFF TGTGCCAGTAGTGCTAATACAGGGCCCTTCGGAGAAAAACTGTTTTTT
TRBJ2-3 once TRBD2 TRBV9 CASRPSGGATDTQYF TGTGCCAGCAGGCCCAGCGGGGGGGCCACAGATACGCAGTATTTT
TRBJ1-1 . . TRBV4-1 CASSQDTEAFF TGCGCCAGCAGCCAAGACACTGAAGCTTTCTTT
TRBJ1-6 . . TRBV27 CASSSYARLNSPLHF TGTGCCAGCAGTTCCTACGCCCGTTTAAATTCACCCCTCCACTTT
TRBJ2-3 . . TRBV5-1 CASSLEGPIMGPTDTQYF TGCGCCAGCAGCTTGGAAGGGCCGATTATGGGGCCCACAGATACGCAGTATTTT
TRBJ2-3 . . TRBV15 CATSRAGLLPTDTQYF TGTGCCACCAGCAGGGCTGGACTACTTCCCACAGATACGCAGTATTTT
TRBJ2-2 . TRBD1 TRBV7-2 CASIEGANTGELFF TGTGCCAGCATCGAGGGGGCTAACACCGGGGAGCTGTTTTTT
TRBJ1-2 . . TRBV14 CASSRVEVGYTF TGTGCCAGCAGCCGAGTAGAAGTTGGCTACACCTTC
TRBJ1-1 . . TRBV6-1 CASRKTLGNTEAFF TGTGCCAGCAGAAAGACACTGGGGAACACTGAAGCTTTCTTT
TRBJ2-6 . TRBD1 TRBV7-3 CASSYTGELAGANVLTF TGTGCCAGCAGCTACACAGGGGAACTGGCTGGGGCCAACGTCCTGACTTTC